This entry features one T cell receptor (beta chain) sequence. As handled by the study authors: Quantification of nucleated cells was approximated via reference gene primer amplification. Sequenced by immunoSEQ multiplex PCR; TCRdb stores in-frame clones only, minus some. Clonal size and the V and J genes are those of that table, whereas D and trimming came from the DNA. The table has under 300,000 clones, about 86% seen once; the top ten hold 3.3%. This sample is drawn from a study of blood T cell repertoires in COVID-19. Background on the study: Sites across the United States, Italy and Spain contributed samples from acute and convalescent COVID-19.

V gave up 0 bases and J gave up 6 bases, with 8 bases separating them. The CDR3 sequence is 14 residues long. CDR1 and CDR2 (germline): ENHRY, SYGVKD. The chain couples TRBV10-3 to TRBJ1-4, with TRBD1 as a possible D gene (5 bases). What was sequenced was PBMCs or T cells enriched from blood (not recorded which). This receptor was taken from a woman aged 40-49 years with acute COVID-19. The CDR3 bases are TGTGCCATCAGTGAGTCCCCGGGGGATGAAAAACTGTTTTTT. Amino acid sequence: CAISESPGDEKLFF.